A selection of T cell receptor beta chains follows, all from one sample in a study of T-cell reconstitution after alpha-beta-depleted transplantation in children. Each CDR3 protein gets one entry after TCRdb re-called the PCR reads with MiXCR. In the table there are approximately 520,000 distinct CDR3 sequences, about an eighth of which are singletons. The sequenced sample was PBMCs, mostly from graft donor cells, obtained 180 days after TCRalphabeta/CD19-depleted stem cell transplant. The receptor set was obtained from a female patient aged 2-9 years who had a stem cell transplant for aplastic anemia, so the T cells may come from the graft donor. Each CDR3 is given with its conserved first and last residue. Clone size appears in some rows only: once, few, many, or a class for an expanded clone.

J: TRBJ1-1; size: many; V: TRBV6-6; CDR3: CASSYYGQVEAFF
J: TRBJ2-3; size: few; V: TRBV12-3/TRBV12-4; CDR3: CASSPVSHSTDTQYF
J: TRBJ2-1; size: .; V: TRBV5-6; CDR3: CASRIVQAPTYNEQFF
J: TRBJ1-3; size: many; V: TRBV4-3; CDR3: CASSQDGSSSSGNTIYF
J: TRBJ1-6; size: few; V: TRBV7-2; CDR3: CASSLQSTNSPLHF
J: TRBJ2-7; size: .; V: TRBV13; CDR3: CASSYTGTATYEQYF
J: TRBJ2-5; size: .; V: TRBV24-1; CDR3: CATSDFGQGEVETQYF
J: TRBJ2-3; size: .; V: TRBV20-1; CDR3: CSARDPLRPDTQYF
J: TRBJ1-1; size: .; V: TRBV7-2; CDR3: CASSPTGVKTEAFF
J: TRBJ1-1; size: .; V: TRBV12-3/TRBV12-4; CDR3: CASRLGGDTEAFF
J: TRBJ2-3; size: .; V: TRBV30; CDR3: CAWSVGLAVFTDTQYF
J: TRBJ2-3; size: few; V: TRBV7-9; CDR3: CASSLGFYGGTQYF
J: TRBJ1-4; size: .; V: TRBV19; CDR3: CASSITGPTNEKMFF
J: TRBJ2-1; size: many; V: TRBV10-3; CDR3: CAIRPGQGAINEQFF
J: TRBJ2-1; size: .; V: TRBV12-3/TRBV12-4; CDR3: CASGGRTSANNEQFF
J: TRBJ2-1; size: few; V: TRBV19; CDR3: CASSKAGRGYNEQFF
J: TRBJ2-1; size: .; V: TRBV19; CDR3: CASSIALIGQGALNEQFF
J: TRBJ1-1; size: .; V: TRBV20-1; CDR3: CSARANTNTEAFF
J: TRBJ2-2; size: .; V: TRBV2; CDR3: CASSLLERVGELFF
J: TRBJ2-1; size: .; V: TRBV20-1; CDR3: CSARAHQGSYNEQFF
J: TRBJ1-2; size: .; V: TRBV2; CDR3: CASRARWGAF
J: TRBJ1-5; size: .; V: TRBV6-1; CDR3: CASSEAEGANQPQHF
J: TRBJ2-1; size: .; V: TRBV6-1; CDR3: CASSRPRLASNYNEQFF
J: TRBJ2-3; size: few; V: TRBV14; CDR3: CASSQPLDFTDTQYF
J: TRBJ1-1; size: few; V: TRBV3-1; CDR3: CASSPHVDRRRNTEAFF
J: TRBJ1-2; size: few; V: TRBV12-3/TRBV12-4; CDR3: CASSSRGANYGYTF
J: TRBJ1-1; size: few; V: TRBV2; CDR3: CADRHGTANTEAFF